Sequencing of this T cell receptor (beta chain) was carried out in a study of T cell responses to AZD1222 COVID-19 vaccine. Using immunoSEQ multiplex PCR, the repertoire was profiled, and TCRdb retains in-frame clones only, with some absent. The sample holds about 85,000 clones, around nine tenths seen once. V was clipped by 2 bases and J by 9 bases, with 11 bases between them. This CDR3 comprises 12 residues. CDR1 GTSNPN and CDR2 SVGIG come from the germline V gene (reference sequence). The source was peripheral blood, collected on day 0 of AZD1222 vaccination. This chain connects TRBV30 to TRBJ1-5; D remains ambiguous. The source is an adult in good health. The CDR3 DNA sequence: TGTGCCTGGAGTTACCAATCAGGGCCCCAGCATTTT. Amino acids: CAWSYQSGPQHF.